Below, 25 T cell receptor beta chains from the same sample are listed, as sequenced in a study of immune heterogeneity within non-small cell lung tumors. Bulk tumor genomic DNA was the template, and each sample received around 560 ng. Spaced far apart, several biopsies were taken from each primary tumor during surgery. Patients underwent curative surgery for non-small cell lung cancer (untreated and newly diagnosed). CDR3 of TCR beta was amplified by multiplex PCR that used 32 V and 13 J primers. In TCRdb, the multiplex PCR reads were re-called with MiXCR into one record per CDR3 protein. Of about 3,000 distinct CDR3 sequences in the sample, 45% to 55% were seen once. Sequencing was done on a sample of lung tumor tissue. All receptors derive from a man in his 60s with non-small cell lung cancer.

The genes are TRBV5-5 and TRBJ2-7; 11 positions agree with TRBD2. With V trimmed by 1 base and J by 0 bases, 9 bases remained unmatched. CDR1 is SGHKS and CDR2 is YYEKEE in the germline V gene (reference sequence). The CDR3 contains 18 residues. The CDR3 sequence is CASSLNSGRADSSYEQYF. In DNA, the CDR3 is TGTGCCAGCAGCTTGAATAGCGGGAGGGCCGATAGCTCCTACGAGCAGTACTTC.

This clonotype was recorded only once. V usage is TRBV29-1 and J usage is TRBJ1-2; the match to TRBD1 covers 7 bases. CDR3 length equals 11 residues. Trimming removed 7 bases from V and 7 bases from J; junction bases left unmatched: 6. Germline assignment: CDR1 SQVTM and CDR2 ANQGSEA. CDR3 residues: CSASTGVGYTF. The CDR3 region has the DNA TGCAGCGCTAGTACAGGGGTTGGCTACACCTTC.

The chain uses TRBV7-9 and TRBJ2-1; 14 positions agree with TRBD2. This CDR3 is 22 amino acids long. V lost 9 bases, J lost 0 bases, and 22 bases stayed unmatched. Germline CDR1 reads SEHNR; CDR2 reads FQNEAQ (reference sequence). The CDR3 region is CASDLKPTGTSGSKGSYNEQFF. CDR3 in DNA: TGTGCCAGTGACCTTAAACCGACCGGGACTAGCGGGAGTAAGGGCTCCTACAATGAGCAGTTCTTC.

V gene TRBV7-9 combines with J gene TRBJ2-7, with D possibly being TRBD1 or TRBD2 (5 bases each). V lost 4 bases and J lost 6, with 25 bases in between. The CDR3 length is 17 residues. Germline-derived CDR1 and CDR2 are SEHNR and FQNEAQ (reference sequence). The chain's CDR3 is CASSSGPGTSTVGEQYF. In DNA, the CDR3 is TGTGCCAGCAGCTCGGGCCCGGGGACCTCCACGGTAGGCGAGCAGTACTTC. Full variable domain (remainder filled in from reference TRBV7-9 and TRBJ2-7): DTGVSQNPRHKITKRGQNVTFRCDPISEHNRLYWYRQTLGQGPEFLTYFQNEAQLEKSRLLSDRFSAERPKGSFSTLEIQRTEQGDSAMYLCASSSGPGTSTVGEQYFGPGTRLTVT.

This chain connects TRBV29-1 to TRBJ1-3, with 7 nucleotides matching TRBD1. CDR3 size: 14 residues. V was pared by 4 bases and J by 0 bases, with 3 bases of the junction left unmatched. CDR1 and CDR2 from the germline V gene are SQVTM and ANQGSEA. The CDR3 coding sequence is TGCAGCGTTGTGACAGGGAGCTCTGGAAACACCATATATTTT. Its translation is CSVVTGSSGNTIYF. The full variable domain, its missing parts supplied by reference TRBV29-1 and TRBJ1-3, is SAVISQKPSRDICQRGTSLTIQCQVDSQVTMMFWYRQQPGQSLTLIATANQGSEATYESGFVIDKFPISRPNLTFSTLTVSNMSPEDSSIYLCSVVTGSSGNTIYFGEGSWLTVV.

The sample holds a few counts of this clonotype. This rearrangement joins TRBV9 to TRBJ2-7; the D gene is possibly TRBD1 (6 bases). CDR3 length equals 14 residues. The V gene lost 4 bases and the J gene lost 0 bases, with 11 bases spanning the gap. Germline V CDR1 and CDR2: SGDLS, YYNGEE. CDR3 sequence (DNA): TGTGCCAGCAGCTTCCGGGACAACTCCTACGAGCAGTACTTC. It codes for CASSFRDNSYEQYF.

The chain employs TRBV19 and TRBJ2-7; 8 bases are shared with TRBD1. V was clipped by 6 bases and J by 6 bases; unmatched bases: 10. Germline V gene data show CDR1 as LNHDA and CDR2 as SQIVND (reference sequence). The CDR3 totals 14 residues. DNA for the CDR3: TGTGCCAGTAGCATCCAGGGGGCGCCGGGCGAGCAGTACTTC. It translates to CASSIQGAPGEQYF. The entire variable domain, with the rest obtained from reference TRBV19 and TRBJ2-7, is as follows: DGGITQSPKYLFRKEGQNVTLSCEQNLNHDAMYWYRQDPGQGLRLIYYSQIVNDFQKGDIAEGYSVSREKKESFPLTVTSAQKNPTAFYLCASSIQGAPGEQYFGPGTRLTVT.

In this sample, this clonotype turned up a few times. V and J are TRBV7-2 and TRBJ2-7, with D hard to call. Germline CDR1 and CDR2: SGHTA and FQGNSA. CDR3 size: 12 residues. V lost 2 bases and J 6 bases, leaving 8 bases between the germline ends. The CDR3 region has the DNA TGTGCCAGCAGCTTAAGTGGCGTCGAGCAGTACTTC. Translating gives CASSLSGVEQYF.

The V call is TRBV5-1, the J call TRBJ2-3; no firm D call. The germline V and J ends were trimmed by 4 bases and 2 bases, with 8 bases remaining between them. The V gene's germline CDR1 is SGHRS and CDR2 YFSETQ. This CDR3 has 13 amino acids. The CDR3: CASSGQPTDTQYF. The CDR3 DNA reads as TGCGCCAGCAGCGGGCAACCCACAGATACGCAGTATTTT.

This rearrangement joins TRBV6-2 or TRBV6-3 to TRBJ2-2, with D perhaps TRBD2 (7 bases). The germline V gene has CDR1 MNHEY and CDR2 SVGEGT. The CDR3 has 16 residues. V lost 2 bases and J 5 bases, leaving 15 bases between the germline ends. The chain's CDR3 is CASSYPLARGTGELFF. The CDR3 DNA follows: TGTGCCAGCAGTTACCCACTAGCGAGGGGGACCGGGGAGCTGTTTTTT.

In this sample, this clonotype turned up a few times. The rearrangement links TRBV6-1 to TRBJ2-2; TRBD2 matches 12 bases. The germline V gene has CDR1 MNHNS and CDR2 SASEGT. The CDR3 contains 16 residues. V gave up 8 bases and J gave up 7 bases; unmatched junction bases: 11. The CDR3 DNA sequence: TGTGCCAGCCCTCGGACTAGCGGGATGGGCGGCGGGGAGCTGTTTTTT. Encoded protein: CASPRTSGMGGGELFF.

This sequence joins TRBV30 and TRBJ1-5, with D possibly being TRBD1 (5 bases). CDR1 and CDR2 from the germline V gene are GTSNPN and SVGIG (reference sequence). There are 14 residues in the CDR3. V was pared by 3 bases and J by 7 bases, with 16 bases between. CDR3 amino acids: CAWRQPGGVQPQHF. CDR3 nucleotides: TGTGCCTGGAGGCAACCCGGAGGGGTCCAGCCCCAGCATTTT.

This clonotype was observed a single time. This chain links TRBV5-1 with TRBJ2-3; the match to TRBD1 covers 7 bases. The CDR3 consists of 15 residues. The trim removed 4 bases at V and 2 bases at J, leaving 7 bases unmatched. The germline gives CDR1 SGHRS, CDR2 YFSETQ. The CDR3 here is CASSKGQLNTDTQYF. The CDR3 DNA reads TGCGCCAGCAGCAAGGGACAGTTAAACACAGATACGCAGTATTTT.

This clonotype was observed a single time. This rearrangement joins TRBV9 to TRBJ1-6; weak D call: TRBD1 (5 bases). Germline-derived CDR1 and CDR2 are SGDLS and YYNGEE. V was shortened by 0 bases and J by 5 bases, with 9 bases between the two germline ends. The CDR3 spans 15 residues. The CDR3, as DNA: TGTGCCAGCAGCGTAGGGCAGGGCCATAATTCACCCCTCCACTTT. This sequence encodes CASSVGQGHNSPLHF.

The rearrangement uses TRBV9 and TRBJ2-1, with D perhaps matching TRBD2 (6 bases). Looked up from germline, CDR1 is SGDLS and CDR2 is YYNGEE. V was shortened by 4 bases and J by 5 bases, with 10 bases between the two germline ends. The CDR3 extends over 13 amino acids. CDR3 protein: CASSRDWNNEQFF. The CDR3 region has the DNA TGTGCCAGCAGCAGGGACTGGAACAATGAGCAGTTCTTC.

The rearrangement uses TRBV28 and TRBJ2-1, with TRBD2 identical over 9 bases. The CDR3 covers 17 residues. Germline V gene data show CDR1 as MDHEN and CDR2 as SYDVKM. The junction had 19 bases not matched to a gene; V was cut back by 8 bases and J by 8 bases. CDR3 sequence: CASRAPLAGGRAHEQFF. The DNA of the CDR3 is TGTGCCAGCCGCGCACCTCTCGCTGGCGGGAGGGCGCATGAGCAGTTCTTC.

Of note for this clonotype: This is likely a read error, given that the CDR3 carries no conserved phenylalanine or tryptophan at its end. The CDR3 spells CASSPNAGTSVKLMYEQYL. CDR3 DNA sequence: TGTGCCAGCAGTCCAAACGCCGGGACTAGCGTAAAGTTGATGTACGAGCAGTACCTC. The chain recombines TRBV28 with TRBJ2-7; 10 nucleotides line up with TRBD2. V shed 5 bases, J shed 4 bases, and the junction held 20 bases outside the gene matches. Germline CDR1 MDHEN, CDR2 SYDVKM. CDR3 length: 19 residues.

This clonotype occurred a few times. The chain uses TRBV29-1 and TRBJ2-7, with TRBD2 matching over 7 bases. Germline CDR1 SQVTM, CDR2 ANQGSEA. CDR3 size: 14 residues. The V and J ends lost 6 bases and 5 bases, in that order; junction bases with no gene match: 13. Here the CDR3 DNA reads TGCAGCGTCAGACCCGGGACTACCATGAACGAGCAGTACTTC. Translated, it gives CSVRPGTTMNEQYF.

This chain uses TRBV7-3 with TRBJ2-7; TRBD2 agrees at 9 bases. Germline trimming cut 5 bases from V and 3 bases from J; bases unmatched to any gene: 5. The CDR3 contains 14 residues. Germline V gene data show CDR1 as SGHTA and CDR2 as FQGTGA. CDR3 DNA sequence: TGTGCCAGCAGCCCGACTAGCGGCCTCTACGAGCAGTACTTC. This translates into CASSPTSGLYEQYF.

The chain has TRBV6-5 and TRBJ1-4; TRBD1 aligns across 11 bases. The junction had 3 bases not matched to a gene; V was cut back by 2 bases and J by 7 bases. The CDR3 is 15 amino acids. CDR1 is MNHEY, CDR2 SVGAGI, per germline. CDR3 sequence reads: CASSYGGTGGEKLFF. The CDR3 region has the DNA TGTGCCAGCAGTTACGGGGGGACAGGGGGTGAAAAACTGTTTTTT.

The CDR3 DNA is TGCGCCAGCAGCCAAGCACAAAGGGAGAACTATGGCTACACCTTC. Its protein is CASSQAQRENYGYTF. The chain joins TRBV4-1 to TRBJ1-2, with D uncertain. Trimming took off 1 base at V and 2 bases at J, with 11 bases between the two ends. This CDR3 is built from 15 residues. CDR1 MGHRA and CDR2 YSYEKL come from the germline V gene.

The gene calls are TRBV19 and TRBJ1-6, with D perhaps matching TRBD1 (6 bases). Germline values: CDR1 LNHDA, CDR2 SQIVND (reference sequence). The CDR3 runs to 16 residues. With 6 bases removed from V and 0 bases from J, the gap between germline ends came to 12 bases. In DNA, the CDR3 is TGTGCCAGTAGAAAACAGGGAAACTCCTATAATTCACCCCTCCACTTT. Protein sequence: CASRKQGNSYNSPLHF.

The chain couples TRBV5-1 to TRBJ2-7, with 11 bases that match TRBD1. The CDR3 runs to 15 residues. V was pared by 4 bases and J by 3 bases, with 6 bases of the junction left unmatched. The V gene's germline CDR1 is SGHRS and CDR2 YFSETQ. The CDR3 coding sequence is TGCGCCAGCAGCCCAATGGGACAGGGGGGCTACGAGCAGTACTTC. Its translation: CASSPMGQGGYEQYF.

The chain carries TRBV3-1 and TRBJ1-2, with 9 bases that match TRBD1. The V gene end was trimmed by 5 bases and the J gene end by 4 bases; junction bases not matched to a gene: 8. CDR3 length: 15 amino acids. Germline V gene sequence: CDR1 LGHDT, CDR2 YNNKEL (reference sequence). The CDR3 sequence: CASSFGTGPSYGYTF. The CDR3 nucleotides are TGTGCCAGCAGCTTTGGGACAGGGCCCTCCTATGGCTACACCTTC.

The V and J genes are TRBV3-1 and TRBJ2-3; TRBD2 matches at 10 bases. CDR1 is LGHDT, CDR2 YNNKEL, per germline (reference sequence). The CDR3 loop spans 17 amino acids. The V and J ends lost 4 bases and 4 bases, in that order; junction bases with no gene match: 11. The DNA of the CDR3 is TGTGCCAGCAGCCCGGGGCCTAGCGGGAGCGGCGCAGATACGCAGTATTTT. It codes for CASSPGPSGSGADTQYF.